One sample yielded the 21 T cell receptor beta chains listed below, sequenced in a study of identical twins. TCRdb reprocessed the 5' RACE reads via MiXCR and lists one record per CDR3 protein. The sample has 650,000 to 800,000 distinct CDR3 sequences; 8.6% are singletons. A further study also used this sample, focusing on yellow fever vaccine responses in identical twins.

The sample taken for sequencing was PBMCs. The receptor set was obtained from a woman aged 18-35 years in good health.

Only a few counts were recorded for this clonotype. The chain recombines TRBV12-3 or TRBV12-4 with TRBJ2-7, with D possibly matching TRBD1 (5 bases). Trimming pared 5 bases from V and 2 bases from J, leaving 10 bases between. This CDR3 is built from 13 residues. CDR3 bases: TGTGCCAGCAGTCAACAGGTCCCCTACGAGCAGTACTTC. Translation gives CASSQQVPYEQYF.

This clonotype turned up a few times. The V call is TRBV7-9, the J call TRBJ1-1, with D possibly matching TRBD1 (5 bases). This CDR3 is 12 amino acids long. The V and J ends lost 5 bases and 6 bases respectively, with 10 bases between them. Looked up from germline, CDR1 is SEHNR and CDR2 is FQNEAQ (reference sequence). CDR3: CASSPGGAEAFF. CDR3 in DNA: TGTGCCAGCAGCCCCGGGGGAGCTGAAGCTTTCTTT. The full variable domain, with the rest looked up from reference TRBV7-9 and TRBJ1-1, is DTGVSQNPRHKITKRGQNVTFRCDPISEHNRLYWYRQTLGQGPEFLTYFQNEAQLEKSRLLSDRFSAERPKGSFSTLEIQRTEQGDSAMYLCASSPGGAEAFFGQGTRLTVV.

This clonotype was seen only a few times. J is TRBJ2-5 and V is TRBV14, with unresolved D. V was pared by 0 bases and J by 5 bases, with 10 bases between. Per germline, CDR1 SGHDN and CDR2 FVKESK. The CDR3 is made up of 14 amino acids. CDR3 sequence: CASSQESAWETQYF. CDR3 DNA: TGTGCCAGCAGCCAAGAGTCCGCTTGGGAGACCCAGTACTTC.

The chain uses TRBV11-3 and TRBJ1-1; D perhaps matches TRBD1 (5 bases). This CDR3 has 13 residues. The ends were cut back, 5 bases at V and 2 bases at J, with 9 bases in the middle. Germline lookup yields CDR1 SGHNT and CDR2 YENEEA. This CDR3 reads CASSMTENTEAFF. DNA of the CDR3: TGTGCCAGCAGCATGACAGAAAACACTGAAGCTTTCTTT.

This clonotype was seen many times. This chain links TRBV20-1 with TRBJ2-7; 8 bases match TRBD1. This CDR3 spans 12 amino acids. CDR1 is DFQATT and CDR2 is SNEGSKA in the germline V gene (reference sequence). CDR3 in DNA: TGCAGCGCGGGACAGGACTCCTACGAGCAGTACTTC. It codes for CSAGQDSYEQYF.

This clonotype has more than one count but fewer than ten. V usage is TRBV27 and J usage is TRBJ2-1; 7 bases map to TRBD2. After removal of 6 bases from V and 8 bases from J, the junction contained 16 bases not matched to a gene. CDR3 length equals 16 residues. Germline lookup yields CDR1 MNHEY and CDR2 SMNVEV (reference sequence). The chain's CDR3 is CASSKRDAPIWDEQFF. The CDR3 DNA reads TGTGCCAGCAGCAAGCGGGATGCCCCCATTTGGGATGAGCAGTTCTTC.

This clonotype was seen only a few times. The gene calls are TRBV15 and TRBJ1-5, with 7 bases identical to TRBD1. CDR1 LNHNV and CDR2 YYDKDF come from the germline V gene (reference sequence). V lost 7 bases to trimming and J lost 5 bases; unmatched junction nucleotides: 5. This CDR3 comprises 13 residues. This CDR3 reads CATKGTDYQPQHF. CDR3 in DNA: TGTGCCACCAAAGGGACAGATTATCAGCCCCAGCATTTT.

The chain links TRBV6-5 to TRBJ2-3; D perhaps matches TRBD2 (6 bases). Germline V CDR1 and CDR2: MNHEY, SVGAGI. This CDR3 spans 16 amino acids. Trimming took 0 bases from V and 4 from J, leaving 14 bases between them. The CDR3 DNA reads TGTGCCAGCAGTTACTCCGGTGGGGGGTGGGCAGATACGCAGTATTTT. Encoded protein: CASSYSGGGWADTQYF.

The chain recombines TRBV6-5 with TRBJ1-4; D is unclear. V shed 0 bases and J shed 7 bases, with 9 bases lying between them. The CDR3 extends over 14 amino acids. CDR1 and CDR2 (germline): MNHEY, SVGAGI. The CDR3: CASSYSIGSEKLFF. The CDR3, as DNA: TGTGCCAGCAGTTACTCGATCGGTTCTGAAAAACTGTTTTTT.

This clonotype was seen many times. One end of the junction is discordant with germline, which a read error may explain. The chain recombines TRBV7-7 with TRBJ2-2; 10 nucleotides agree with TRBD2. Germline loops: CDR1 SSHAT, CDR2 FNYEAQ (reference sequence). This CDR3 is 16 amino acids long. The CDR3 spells CASSLASGSGTGELFF. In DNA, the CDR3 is TGTGCTAGCAGCTTAGCTAGCGGGAGCGGCACCGGGGAGCTGTTTTTT.

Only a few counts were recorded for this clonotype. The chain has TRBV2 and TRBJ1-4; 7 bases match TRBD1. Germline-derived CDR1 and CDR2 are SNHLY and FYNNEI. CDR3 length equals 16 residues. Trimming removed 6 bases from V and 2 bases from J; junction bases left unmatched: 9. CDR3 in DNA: TGTGCCAGCAGAGTTCAACCGGGACAGACTAATGAAAAACTGTTTTTT. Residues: CASRVQPGQTNEKLFF.

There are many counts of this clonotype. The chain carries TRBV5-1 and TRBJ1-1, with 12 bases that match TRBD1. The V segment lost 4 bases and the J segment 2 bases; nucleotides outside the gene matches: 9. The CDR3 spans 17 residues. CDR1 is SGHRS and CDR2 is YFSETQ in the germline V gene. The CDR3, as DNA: TGCGCCAGCAGCAGGGACAGGGGGCGAATAGGTAACACTGAAGCTTTCTTT. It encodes CASSRDRGRIGNTEAFF.

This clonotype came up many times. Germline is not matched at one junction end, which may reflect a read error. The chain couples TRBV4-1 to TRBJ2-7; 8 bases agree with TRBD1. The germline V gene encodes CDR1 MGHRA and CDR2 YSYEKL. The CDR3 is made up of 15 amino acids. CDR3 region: CASSPSDRGSNEQYF. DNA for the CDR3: TGCGCCAGCAGCCCGTCCGACAGGGGCTCCAACGAGCAGTACTTC.

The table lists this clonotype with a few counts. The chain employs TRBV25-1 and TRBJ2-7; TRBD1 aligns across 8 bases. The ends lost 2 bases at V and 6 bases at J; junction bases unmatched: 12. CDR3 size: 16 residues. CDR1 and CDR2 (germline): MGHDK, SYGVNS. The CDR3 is CASSERIQGAIGEQYF. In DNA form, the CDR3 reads TGTGCCAGCAGTGAAAGGATTCAGGGGGCTATCGGCGAGCAGTACTTC.

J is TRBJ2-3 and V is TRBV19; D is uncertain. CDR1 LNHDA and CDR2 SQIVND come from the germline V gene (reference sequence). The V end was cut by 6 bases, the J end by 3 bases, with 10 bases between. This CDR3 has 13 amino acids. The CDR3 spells CASSPVFTDTQYF. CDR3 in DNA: TGTGCCAGTAGCCCGGTTTTTACAGATACGCAGTATTTT.

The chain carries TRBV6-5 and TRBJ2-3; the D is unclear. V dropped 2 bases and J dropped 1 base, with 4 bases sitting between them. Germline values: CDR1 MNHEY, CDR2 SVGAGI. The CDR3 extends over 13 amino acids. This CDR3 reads CASSYARTDTQYF. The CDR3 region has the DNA TGTGCCAGCAGTTACGCCCGCACAGATACGCAGTATTTT.

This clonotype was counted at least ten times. The CDR3 loop reads CSSYGQGTYNEQFF. As DNA, the CDR3 is TGCAGCTCCTACGGACAGGGGACCTACAATGAGCAGTTCTTC. The gene calls are TRBV29-1 and TRBJ2-1, with 9 bases fitting TRBD1. V dropped 8 bases and J dropped 2; count of bases not matched to a gene: 7. Germline V gene sequence: CDR1 SQVTM, CDR2 ANQGSEA. The length of the CDR3 is 14 residues.

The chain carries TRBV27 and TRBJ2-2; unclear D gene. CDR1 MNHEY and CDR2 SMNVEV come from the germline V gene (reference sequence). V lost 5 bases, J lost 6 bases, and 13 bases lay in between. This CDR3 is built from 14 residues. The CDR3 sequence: CASSIKTRPGELFF. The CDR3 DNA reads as TGTGCCAGCAGTATTAAGACCCGGCCCGGGGAGCTGTTTTTT.

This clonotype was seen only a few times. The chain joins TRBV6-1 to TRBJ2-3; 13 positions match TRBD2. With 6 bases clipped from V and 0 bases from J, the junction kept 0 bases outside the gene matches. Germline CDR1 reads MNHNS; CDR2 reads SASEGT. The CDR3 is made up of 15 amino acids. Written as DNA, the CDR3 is TGTGCCAGCAGGGGACTAGCGGGGAGCACAGATACGCAGTATTTT. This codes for CASRGLAGSTDTQYF.

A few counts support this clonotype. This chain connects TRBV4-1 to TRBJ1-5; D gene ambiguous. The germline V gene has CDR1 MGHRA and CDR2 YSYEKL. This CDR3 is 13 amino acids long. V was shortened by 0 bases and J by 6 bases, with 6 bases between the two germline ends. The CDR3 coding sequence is TGCGCCAGCAGCCAAGATTCAGTTCAGCCCCAGCATTTT. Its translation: CASSQDSVQPQHF.

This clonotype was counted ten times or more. CDR3 sequence (DNA): TGTGCCAGCAGCCAAAGACAGGGGTACGAGCAGTACTTC. Amino acid sequence: CASSQRQGYEQYF. This chain connects TRBV12-3 or TRBV12-4 to TRBJ2-7; TRBD1 aligns across 8 bases. Unmatched junction bases numbered 5, after V lost 6 bases and J lost 4 bases. The CDR3 extends over 13 amino acids.